Sequencing of this TCR beta chain was carried out in a study of T-cell memory formation after mild COVID-19. At the level of the study: Most TCR clusters belonged to a single donor. General study findings and limits: CD4+ clones that contracted lay mainly in CM and EM; CD8+ ones lay in EMRA. Clones that contracted from day 15 to 85 had balanced CD4/CD8; later expanders were CD4+ biased.

Comments on this clonotype: Its matching antigen is unknown.

Employing constant-segment primers, 5'RACE generated TCR alpha and TCR beta cDNA libraries bearing sample barcodes and UMIs. In TCRdb, the 5' RACE reads were re-called with MiXCR into one record per CDR3 protein. The sample contains 40,000 to 60,000 distinct CDR3 sequences, around 7.3% of which appear only once. This CDR3 is built from 14 residues. Trimming stripped 2 bases from V and 4 bases from J, with 12 bases between. Germline V lookup: CDR1 SGHRS, CDR2 YFSETQ. The V and J genes are TRBV5-1 and TRBJ1-1; D might be TRBD1 (5 bases). Sequencing was done on a sample of PBMCs or a T cell subset sorted from them (not recorded which). The clonotype originates from a man aged 18 to 29 who had mild COVID-19 (a few samples of this study predate the infection). Cell type and time point are not known. CDR3 in DNA: TGCGCCAGCAGCTTACATGGGGCCGGCACTGAAGCTTTCTTT. This codes for CASSLHGAGTEAFF.